The sequence of this T cell receptor beta chain was determined in a study of identical twins. This CDR3 contains 13 residues. CDR1 is SGHTA, CDR2 FQGNSA, per germline. The V end lost 4 bases, the J end lost 10 bases, and 11 bases lay between the germline ends. Every one of the donors was a healthy Caucasian. This clonotype appeared many times. Its antigen remains unknown. Study results and caveats: There was more out-of-frame TCR alpha sharing in monozygotic twins than models estimated. Sequences that were beta out-of-frame showed weaker excess twin sharing.

It was template switching that added a universal primer site, and there were unique molecular identifiers on the cDNA. Each CDR3 protein is one row after TCRdb ran MiXCR on the 5' RACE reads. The sample lists 200,000 to 300,000 distinct CDR3 sequences; about 11% were seen once. Material: memory T cells sorted from blood. The rearrangement uses TRBV7-2 and TRBJ1-6; possible D gene TRBD1, 5 bases. This sequence was found in a man aged 45-60 years in good health. CDR3 coding DNA: TGTGCCAGCAGCTGGACACTTCCCTCACCCCTCCACTTT. This codes for CASSWTLPSPLHF.